This TCR beta chain was observed in a study of somatic mutations in cytotoxic T cells in rheumatoid arthritis. The assay was immunoSEQ multiplex PCR, and TCRdb's table has in-frame clones only and misses some. Here the sample spans 14,000 or so clones, about three quarters being singletons. Positive magnetic bead selection separated CD4+ and CD8+ cells, and flow cytometry confirmed purity. The sequenced material came from CD8+ T cells sorted from blood. This receptor was identified in an adult with rheumatoid arthritis.

CDR3 sequence (DNA): TGTGCCAGCAGTGCCCCACGACAGGGAGACTCACCCCTCCACTTT. It specifies CASSAPRQGDSPLHF. The chain is built from TRBV6-1 and TRBJ1-6, with TRBD1 matching over 7 bases. Germline CDR1 is MNHNS and CDR2 is SASEGT. Germline trimming cut 4 bases from V and 10 bases from J; bases unmatched to any gene: 10. This CDR3 is 15 amino acids long.